These 6 T cell receptor beta chains were all obtained from the same sample, sequenced in a study of PD-1 blockade in classical Hodgkin lymphoma. Stated time point: cycle 4 day 1 (C4D1), after six to seven weeks of nivolumab. Autologous stem cell transplantation was followed by relapse in every patient, and brentuximab vedotin exposure varied. Purification of CD4+ T cells from thawed PBMCs was achieved by magnetic negative selection. Profiling relied on immunoSEQ multiplex PCR, and the TCRdb table lists in-frame clones only, not all of them. Here the sample spans around 9,500 clones, about three quarters being singletons. This material consisted of CD4+ T cells from blood, taken before the fourth cycle of nivolumab. These receptors were obtained from a human donor with classical Hodgkin lymphoma.

To note about this clone: The junction and the germline gene differ at one end; a read error may be behind it. V usage is TRBV6-5 and J usage is TRBJ1-2; D might be TRBD1 (5 bases). Germline CDR1 reads MNHEY; CDR2 reads SVGAGI. The CDR3 is made up of 13 amino acids. The CDR3, as DNA: TGTGCCAGCAGACAGCCTCCGCACCCCCAGGACATCTTC. Its translation: CASRQPPHPQDIF.

The rearrangement uses TRBV10-3 and TRBJ1-2; D unclear. The CDR3 length is 15 residues. In germline, CDR1 is ENHRY, CDR2 SYGVKD. V lost 2 bases to trimming and J lost 4 bases, with 14 bases between them. The CDR3 sequence is CAISEGLDPGYGYTF. CDR3 bases: TGTGCCATCAGTGAGGGGCTCGACCCGGGCTATGGCTACACCTTC.

This sequence joins TRBV10-2 and TRBJ1-3, with D hard to call. Germline lookup yields CDR1 WSHSY and CDR2 SAAADI. The CDR3 runs to 14 residues. With 6 bases removed from V and 7 bases from J, the gap between germline ends came to 16 bases. CDR3 residues: CASSPSGVGNTIYF. Here the CDR3 DNA reads TGCGCCAGCAGCCCATCCGGGGTTGGGAACACCATATATTTT.

The chain links TRBV7-8 to TRBJ1-1; no clear D. The CDR3 extends over 14 amino acids. In germline, CDR1 is SGHVS, CDR2 FQNEAQ. V shed 1 base and J shed 2 bases, with 8 bases lying between them. The CDR3, as DNA: TGTGCCAGCAGCTTAGAAATGCGAAACACTGAAGCTTTCTTT. This encodes CASSLEMRNTEAFF.

The rearrangement joins TRBV28 to TRBJ2-1; D is unclear. CDR3 length equals 14 residues. Trimming pared 3 bases from V and 6 bases from J, leaving 12 bases between. The germline gives CDR1 MDHEN, CDR2 SYDVKM. CDR3 region: CASSFSSGRNEQFF. The DNA for the CDR3 is TGTGCCAGCAGTTTTTCGTCCGGCCGCAATGAGCAGTTCTTC.

The V gene is TRBV5-5, the J gene TRBJ2-5, with no clear D. Deletions cut 3 bases from V and 5 bases from J, with 8 bases between. The CDR3 has 12 amino acids. Looked up from germline, CDR1 is SGHKS and CDR2 is YYEKEE (reference sequence). CDR3 sequence reads: CASSYPGETQYF. As DNA, the CDR3 is TGTGCCAGCAGCTATCCTGGGGAGACCCAGTACTTC.